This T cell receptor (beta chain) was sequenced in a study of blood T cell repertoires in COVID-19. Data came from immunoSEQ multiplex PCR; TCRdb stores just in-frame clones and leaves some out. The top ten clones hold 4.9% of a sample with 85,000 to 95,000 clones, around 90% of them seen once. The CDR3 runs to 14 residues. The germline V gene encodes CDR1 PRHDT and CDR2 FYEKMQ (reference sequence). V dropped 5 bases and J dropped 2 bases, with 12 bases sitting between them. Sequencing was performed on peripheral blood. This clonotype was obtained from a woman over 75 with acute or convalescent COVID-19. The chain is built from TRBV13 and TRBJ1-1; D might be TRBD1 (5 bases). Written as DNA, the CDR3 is TGTGCCAGCAGCGCACTAGGGACTAACACTGAAGCTTTCTTT. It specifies CASSALGTNTEAFF.